The present TCR beta chain was sequenced within a study of T-cell memory formation after mild COVID-19. Study results and caveats: CD8+ contracting clones occupied EMRA, while CD4+ ones occupied mainly CM and EM.

Remarks on this clonotype: Its antigen is not identified.

CDR1 MNHEY and CDR2 SVGEGT come from the germline V gene. This CDR3 has 13 residues. The V end lost 2 bases, the J end lost 9 bases, and 14 bases lay between the germline ends. TCRdb reprocessed the 5' RACE reads via MiXCR and lists one record per CDR3 protein. Altogether over 150,000 distinct CDR3 sequences are present, approximately 12% being singletons, with the ten largest covering 3.3%. The sequence derives from a man aged 18 to 30 who had mild COVID-19 (a few samples of this study predate the infection). Cell type and time point are not known. The J gene is TRBJ2-7, the V gene TRBV6-2 or TRBV6-3; possibly TRBD1 or TRBD2 for D (5 bases each). The material sequenced was PBMCs or a T cell subset sorted from them (not recorded which). The CDR3 loop is CASSYTGTVGQYF. Written as DNA, the CDR3 is TGTGCCAGCAGTTACACCGGGACCGTCGGGCAGTACTTC.